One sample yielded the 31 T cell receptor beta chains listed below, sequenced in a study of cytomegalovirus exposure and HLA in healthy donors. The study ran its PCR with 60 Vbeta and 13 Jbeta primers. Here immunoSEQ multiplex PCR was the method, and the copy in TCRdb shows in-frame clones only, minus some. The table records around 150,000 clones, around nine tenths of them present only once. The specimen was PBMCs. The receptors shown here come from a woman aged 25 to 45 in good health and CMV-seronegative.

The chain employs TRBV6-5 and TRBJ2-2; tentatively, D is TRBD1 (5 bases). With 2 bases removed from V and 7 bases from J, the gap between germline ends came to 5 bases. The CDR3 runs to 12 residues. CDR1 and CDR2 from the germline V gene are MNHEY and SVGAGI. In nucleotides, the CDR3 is TGTGCCAGCAGTTACACAGGCGGGGAGCTGTTTTTT. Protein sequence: CASSYTGGELFF.

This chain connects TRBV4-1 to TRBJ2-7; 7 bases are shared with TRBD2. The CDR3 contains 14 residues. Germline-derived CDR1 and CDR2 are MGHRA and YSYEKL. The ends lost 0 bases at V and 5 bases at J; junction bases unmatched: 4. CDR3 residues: CASSQENLADEQYF. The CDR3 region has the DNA TGCGCCAGCAGCCAAGAAAATCTAGCGGACGAGCAGTACTTC.

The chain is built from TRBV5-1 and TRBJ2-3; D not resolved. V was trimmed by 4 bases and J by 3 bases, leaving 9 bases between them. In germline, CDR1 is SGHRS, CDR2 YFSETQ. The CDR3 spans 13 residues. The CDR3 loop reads CASSTSETDTQYF. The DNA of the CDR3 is TGCGCCAGCAGCACCAGCGAGACAGATACGCAGTATTTT.

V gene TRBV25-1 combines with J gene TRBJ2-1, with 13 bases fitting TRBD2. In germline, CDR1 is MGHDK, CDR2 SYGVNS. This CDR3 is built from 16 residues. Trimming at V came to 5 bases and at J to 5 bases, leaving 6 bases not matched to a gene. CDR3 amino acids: CASSHRLAGGHNEQFF. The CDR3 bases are TGTGCCAGCAGTCACCGACTAGCGGGAGGCCACAATGAGCAGTTCTTC.

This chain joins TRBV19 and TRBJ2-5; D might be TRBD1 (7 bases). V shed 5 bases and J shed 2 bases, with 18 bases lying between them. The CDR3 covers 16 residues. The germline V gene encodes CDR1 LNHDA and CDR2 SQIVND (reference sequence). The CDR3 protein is CASSGGWGTVQETQYF. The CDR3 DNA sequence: TGTGCCAGTAGTGGGGGGTGGGGGACAGTACAAGAGACCCAGTACTTC.

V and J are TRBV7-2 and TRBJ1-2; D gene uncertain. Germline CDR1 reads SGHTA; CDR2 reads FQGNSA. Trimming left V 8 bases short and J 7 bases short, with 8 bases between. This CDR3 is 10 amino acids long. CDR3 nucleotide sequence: TGTGCCAGCCTCTTCTCTGGCTACACCTTC. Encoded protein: CASLFSGYTF.

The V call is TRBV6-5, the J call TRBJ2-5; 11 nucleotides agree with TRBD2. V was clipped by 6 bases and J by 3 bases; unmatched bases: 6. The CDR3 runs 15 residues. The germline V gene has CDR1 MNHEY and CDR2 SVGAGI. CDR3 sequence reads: CASRGLADLKETQYF. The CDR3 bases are TGTGCCAGCAGGGGACTAGCGGATTTAAAAGAGACCCAGTACTTC.

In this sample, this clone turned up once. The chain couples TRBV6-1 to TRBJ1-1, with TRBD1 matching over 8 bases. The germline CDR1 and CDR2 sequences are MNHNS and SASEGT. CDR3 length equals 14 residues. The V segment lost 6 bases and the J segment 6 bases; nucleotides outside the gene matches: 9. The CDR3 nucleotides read TGTGCCAGCAGCCCGGGACAGGTGAGGGCTGAAGCTTTCTTT. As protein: CASSPGQVRAEAFF.

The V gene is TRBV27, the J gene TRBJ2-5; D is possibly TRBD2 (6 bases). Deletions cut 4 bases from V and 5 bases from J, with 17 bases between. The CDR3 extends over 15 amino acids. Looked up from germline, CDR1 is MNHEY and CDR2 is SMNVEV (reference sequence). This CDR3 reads CASSSPSAGQETQYF. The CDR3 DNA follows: TGTGCCAGCAGTTCCCCTAGCGCCGGGCAGGAGACCCAGTACTTC.

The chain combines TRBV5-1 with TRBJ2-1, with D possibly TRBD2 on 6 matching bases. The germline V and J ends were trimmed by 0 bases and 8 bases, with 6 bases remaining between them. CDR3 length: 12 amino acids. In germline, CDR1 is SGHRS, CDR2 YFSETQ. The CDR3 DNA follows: TGCGCCAGCAGCTTGGCGGGGGATGAGCAGTTCTTC. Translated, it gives CASSLAGDEQFF. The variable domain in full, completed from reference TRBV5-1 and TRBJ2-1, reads KAGVTQTPRYLIKTRGQQVTLSCSPISGHRSVSWYQQTPGQGLQFLFEYFSETQRNKGNFPGRFSGRQFSNSRSEMNVSTLELGDSALYLCASSLAGDEQFFGPGTRLTVL.

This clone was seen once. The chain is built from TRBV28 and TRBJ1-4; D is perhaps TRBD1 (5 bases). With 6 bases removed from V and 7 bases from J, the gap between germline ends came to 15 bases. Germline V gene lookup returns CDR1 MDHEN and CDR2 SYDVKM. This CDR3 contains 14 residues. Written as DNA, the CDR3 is TGTGCCAGCAGACTACCAGGGTCTCTTGAAAAACTGTTTTTT. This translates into CASRLPGSLEKLFF.

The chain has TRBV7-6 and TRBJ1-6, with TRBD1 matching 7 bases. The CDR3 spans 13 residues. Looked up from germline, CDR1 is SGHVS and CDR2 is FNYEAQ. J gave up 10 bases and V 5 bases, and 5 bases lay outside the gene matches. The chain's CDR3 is CASSPGGNSPLHF. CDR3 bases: TGTGCCAGCAGCCCAGGGGGGAACTCACCCCTCCACTTT.

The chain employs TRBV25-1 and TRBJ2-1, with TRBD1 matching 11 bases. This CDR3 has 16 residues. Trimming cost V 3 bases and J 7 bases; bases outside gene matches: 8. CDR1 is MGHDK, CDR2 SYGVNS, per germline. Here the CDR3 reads CASSEVVGTGGNEQFF. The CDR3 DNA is TGTGCCAGCAGTGAGGTGGTGGGGACAGGGGGGAATGAGCAGTTCTTC.

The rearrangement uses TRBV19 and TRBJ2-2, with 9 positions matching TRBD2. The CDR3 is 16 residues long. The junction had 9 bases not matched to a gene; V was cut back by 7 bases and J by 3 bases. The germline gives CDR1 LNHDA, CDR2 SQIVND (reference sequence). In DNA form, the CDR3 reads TGTGCCAGTACTCGAGCTGCGGGAGGGCACACCGGGGAGCTGTTTTTT. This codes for CASTRAAGGHTGELFF.

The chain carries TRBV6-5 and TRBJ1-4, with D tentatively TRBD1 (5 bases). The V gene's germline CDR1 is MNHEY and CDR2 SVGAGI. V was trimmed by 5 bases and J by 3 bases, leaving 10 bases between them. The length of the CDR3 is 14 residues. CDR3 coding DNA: TGTGCCAGCAGTCCATCGGGGGCTAATGAAAAACTGTTTTTT. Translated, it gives CASSPSGANEKLFF.

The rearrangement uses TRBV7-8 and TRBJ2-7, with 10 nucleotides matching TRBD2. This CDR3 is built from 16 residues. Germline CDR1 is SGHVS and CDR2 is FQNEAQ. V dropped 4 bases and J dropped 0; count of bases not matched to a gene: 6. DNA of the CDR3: TGTGCCAGCAGCTCGGAAAGCGGGAGGGCCTCCTACGAGCAGTACTTC. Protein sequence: CASSSESGRASYEQYF.

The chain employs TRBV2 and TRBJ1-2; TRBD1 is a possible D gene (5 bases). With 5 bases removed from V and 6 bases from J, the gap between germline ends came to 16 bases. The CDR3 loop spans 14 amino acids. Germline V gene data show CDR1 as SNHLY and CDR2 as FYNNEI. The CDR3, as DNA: TGTGCCAGCAGTCAGGACACAACTACGAATGGCTACACCTTC. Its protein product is CASSQDTTTNGYTF.

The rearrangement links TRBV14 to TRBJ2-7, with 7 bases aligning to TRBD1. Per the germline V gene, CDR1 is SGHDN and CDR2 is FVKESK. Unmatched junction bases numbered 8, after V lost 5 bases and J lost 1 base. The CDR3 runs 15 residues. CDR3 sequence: CASSLSRDSSYEQYF. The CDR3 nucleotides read TGTGCCAGCAGCTTAAGTCGGGACAGTTCCTACGAGCAGTACTTC.

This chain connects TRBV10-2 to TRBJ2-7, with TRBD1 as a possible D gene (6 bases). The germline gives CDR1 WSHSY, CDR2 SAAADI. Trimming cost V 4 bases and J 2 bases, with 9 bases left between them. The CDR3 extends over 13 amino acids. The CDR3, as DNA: TGCGCCAGCAGTGGACAGGTTCCCTACGAGCAGTACTTC. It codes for CASSGQVPYEQYF.

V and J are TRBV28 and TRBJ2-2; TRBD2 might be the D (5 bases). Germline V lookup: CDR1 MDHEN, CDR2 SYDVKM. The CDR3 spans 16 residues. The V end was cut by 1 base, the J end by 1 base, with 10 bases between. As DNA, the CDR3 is TGTGCCAGCAGTTTATTTCCCGGGGAGAACACCGGGGAGCTGTTTTTT. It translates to CASSLFPGENTGELFF. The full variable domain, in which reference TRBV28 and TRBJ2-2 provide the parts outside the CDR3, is DVKVTQSSRYLVKRTGEKVFLECVQDMDHENMFWYRQDPGLGLRLIYFSYDVKMKEKGDIPEGYSVSREKKERFSLILESASTNQTSMYLCASSLFPGENTGELFFGEGSRLTVL.

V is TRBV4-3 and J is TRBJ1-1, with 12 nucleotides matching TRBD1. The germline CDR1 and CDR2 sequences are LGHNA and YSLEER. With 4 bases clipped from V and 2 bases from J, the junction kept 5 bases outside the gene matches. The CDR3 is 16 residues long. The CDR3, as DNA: TGCGCCAGCAGCCTAGGGACAGGGGGCTACAACACTGAAGCTTTCTTT. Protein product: CASSLGTGGYNTEAFF.

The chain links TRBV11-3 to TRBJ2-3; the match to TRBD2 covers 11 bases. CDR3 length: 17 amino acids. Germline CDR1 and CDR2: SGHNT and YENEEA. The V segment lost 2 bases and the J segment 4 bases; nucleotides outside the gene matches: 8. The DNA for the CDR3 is TGTGCCAGCAGCTTAAGTCCACTAGCGGGGGAAGCAGATACGCAGTATTTT. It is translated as CASSLSPLAGEADTQYF. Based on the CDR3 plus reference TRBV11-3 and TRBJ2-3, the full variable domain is EAGVVQSPRYKIIEKKQPVAFWCNPISGHNTLYWYLQNLGQGPELLIRYENEEAVDDSQLPKDRFSAERLKGVDSTLKIQPAELGDSAVYLCASSLSPLAGEADTQYFGPGTRLTVL.

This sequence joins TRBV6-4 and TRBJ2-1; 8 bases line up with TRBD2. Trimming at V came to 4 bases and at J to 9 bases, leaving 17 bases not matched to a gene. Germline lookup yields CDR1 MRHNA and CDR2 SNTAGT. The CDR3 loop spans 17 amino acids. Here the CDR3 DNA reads TGTGCCAGCAGTGTCGGTACCAGCGGGGGAGCACTCAGTGAGCAGTTCTTC. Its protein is CASSVGTSGGALSEQFF.

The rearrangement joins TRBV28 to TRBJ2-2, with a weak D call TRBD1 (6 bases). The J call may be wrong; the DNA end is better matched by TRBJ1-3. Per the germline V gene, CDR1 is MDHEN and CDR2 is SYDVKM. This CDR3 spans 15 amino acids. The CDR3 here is CASSSGALSGNTIYF. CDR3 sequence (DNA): TGTGCCAGCAGTTCAGGGGCCCTCTCTGGAAACACCATATATTTT.

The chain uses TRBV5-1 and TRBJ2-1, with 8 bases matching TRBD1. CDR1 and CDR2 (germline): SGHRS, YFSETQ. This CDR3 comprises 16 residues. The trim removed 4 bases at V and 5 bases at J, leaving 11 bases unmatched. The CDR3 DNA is TGCGCCAGCAGCCTCCCGACAGGGGAAAAGAACAATGAGCAGTTCTTC. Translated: CASSLPTGEKNNEQFF.

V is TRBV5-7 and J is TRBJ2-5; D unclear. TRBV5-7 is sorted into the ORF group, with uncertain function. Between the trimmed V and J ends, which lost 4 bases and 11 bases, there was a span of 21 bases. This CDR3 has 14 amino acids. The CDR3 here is CASSPPQVELEQYF. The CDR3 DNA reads TGTGCCAGCAGCCCCCCTCAAGTGGAATTGGAGCAGTACTTC.

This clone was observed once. The CDR3 DNA reads as TGTGCCAGCAGTTTATCCGTCCCAACAGGGGGCAGAGAGACCCAGTACTTC. Translated, it gives CASSLSVPTGGRETQYF. The chain uses TRBV27 and TRBJ2-5; TRBD1 matches 9 bases. The CDR3 runs 17 residues. J lost 4 bases, V lost 0 bases, and 9 bases had no gene match. CDR1 MNHEY and CDR2 SMNVEV come from the germline V gene (reference sequence).

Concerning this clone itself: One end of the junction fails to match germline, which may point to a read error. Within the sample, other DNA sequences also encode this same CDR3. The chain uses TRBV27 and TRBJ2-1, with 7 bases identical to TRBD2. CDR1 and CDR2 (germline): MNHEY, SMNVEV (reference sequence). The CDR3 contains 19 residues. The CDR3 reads CASSLSPLATSTSYNEQFF. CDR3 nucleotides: TGCGCCAGCAGTTTATCGCCACTAGCGACCAGCACGTCCTACAATGAGCAGTTCTTC.

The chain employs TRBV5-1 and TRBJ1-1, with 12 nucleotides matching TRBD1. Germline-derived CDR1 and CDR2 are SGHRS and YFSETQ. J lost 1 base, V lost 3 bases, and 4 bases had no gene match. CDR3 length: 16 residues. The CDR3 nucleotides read TGCGCCAGCAGCTCCCGGGACAGGGGGCGGAACACTGAAGCTTTCTTT. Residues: CASSSRDRGRNTEAFF.

CDR3 coding DNA: TGTGCCAGCAGCTTAGTTGGTCCGGTCCCGCGAACTTACACAGATACGCAGTATTTT. Its translation is CASSLVGPVPRTYTDTQYF. The V and J genes are TRBV13 and TRBJ2-3; D ambiguous. Germline V gives CDR1 PRHDT, CDR2 FYEKMQ (reference sequence). The CDR3 covers 19 residues. Trimming removed 1 base from V and 2 bases from J, with 22 bases in between.

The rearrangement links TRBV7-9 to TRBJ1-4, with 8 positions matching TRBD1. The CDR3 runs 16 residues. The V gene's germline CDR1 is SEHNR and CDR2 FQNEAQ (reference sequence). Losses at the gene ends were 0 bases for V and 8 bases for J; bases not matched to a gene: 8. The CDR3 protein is CASSLADGTGPEKLFF. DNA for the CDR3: TGTGCCAGCAGCTTAGCGGACGGGACAGGACCCGAAAAACTGTTTTTT.